Below are 10 T cell receptor beta chains sequenced from a single sample in a study of CD8+CD57+ T cells in acquired aplastic anemia. Profiles of TCR beta VDJ and CDR3 were generated from a genomic DNA template. TCRdb ran MiXCR on the reads and lists one entry per CDR3 protein. The table lists 95,000 to 120,000 distinct CDR3 sequences, approximately 49% of them singletons. The sequenced sample was sorted CD4+, CD8+, or CD8+CD57+ T cells (not recorded which) from PBMCs. Receptors originate from a human donor in good health, serving as a control.

This clonotype came up many times. The chain combines TRBV9 with TRBJ1-1; D not certain. Trimming stripped 3 bases from V and 0 bases from J, with 12 bases between. Germline V gene data show CDR1 as SGDLS and CDR2 as YYNGEE. The CDR3 covers 15 residues. The CDR3, as DNA: TGTGCCAGCAGCGCCCAAGACGGAATGAACACTGAAGCTTTCTTT. Translation: CASSAQDGMNTEAFF.

This clonotype was counted many times. The V call is TRBV11-3, the J call TRBJ1-1; D possibly corresponds to TRBD1 (5 bases). V shed 5 bases and J shed 4 bases, with 11 bases lying between them. Germline V gene data show CDR1 as SGHNT and CDR2 as YENEEA. The CDR3 covers 13 residues. The CDR3 bases are TGTGCCAGCAGCCCGCGGGGGAGCACTGAAGCTTTCTTT. Residues: CASSPRGSTEAFF.

Many counts were recorded for this clonotype. Given a much more abundant clone one base away, this may be a read error. The CDR3 DNA sequence: TGTGCCAGCAGTTACGGGGGCTATGGCTACACCTTC. This encodes CASSYGGYGYTF. The V call is TRBV27, the J call TRBJ1-2, with TRBD1 as a possible D gene (5 bases). From germline, CDR1 is MNHEY and CDR2 SMNVEV (reference sequence). Trimming cost V 4 bases and J 4 bases, with 7 bases left between them. The CDR3 runs 12 residues.

This clonotype is categorized as medium-sized. This chain uses TRBV2 with TRBJ1-2; 9 nucleotides match TRBD1. Germline assignment: CDR1 SNHLY and CDR2 FYNNEI. V lost 6 bases, J lost 3 bases, and 2 bases stayed unmatched. The CDR3 runs to 13 residues. The CDR3 here is CASSGDRDYGYTF. The CDR3 DNA sequence: TGTGCCAGCAGCGGGGACAGGGACTATGGCTACACCTTC. The complete variable domain, with remaining parts taken from reference TRBV2 and TRBJ1-2, reads EPEVTQTPSHQVTQMGQEVILRCVPISNHLYFYWYRQILGQKVEFLVSFYNNEISEKSEIFDDQFSVERPDGSNFTLKIRSTKLEDSAMYFCASSGDRDYGYTFGSGTRLTVV.

The CDR3 protein is CASSPTGPAEAFF. The CDR3 coding sequence is TGTGCCAGCAGCCCCACAGGGCCGGCTGAAGCTTTCTTT. The V call is TRBV7-9, the J call TRBJ1-1, with D perhaps matching TRBD1 (6 bases). Looked up from germline, CDR1 is SEHNR and CDR2 is FQNEAQ (reference sequence). The CDR3 runs to 13 residues. Between the trimmed V and J ends, which lost 5 bases and 6 bases, there was a span of 13 bases.

J is TRBJ2-7 and V is TRBV24-1; TRBD2 is a possible D gene (6 bases). The CDR3 contains 16 residues. V lost 3 bases and J lost 3, with 17 bases in between. The germline CDR1 and CDR2 sequences are KGHDR and SFDVKD. DNA for the CDR3: TGTGCCACCAGTGATGGGAGCCAGGGAGGATTCTACGAGCAGTACTTC. Residues: CATSDGSQGGFYEQYF.

This clonotype was observed at least ten times. The rearrangement uses TRBV27 and TRBJ1-2; D is unresolved. The CDR3 totals 11 residues. V lost 7 bases and J lost 8, with 11 bases in between. Germline CDR1 MNHEY, CDR2 SMNVEV (reference sequence). CDR3 bases: TGTGCCAGCACGGGCGGGATGGGCTACACCTTC. This translates into CASTGGMGYTF.

This clonotype was counted a single time. The chain links TRBV19 to TRBJ1-1; D perhaps matches TRBD1 (5 bases). In germline, CDR1 is LNHDA, CDR2 SQIVND (reference sequence). The CDR3 spans 13 residues. V was clipped by 8 bases and J by 8 bases, with 18 bases between them. CDR3 residues: CASGKGISAEAFF. As DNA, the CDR3 is TGTGCCAGTGGCAAGGGGATAAGTGCAGAAGCTTTCTTT.

The chain joins TRBV29-1 to TRBJ2-3; maybe TRBD2 (7 bases). The CDR3 totals 14 residues. CDR1 and CDR2 from the germline V gene are SQVTM and ANQGSEA. V lost 5 bases and J lost 2, with 14 bases in between. CDR3 region: CSVRRGPNTDTQYF. The CDR3 DNA follows: TGCAGCGTTAGGCGGGGGCCGAACACAGATACGCAGTATTTT.

This clonotype was recorded a few times. CDR3: CAWSVGAGGFYNEQFF. The CDR3 nucleotides read TGTGCCTGGAGTGTCGGAGCGGGGGGTTTTTACAATGAGCAGTTCTTC. The chain recombines TRBV30 with TRBJ2-1; TRBD2 matches at 9 bases. The CDR3 is 16 amino acids. Losses at the gene ends were 0 bases for V and 4 bases for J; bases not matched to a gene: 7. Germline assignment: CDR1 GTSNPN and CDR2 SVGIG (reference sequence). Full variable domain (rest looked up from reference TRBV30 and TRBJ2-1): SQTIHQWPATLVQPVGSPLSLECTVEGTSNPNLYWYRQAAGRGLQLLFYSVGIGQISSEVPQNLSASRPQDRQFILSSKKLLLSDSGFYLCAWSVGAGGFYNEQFFGPGTRLTVL.